This note documents a single T cell receptor (beta chain) sequence. V lost 1 base and J lost 8, with 14 bases in between. In germline, CDR1 is LNHNV, CDR2 YYDKDF (reference sequence). There are 15 residues in the CDR3. This sample was included in a study of blood T cell repertoires in COVID-19. Study in general: From the United States, Italy and Spain came samples of acute and convalescent COVID-19.

The table came from immunoSEQ multiplex PCR; TCRdb's copy has only in-frame clones and leaves some out. Altogether 210,000 or so clones are present, 84% being singletons, with the ten largest covering approximately 8%. The TCR sequence derives from a woman aged 80 or older with COVID-19, enrolled during active disease. The chain has TRBV15 and TRBJ1-4, with a tentative D call TRBD1 (5 bases). The material sequenced was peripheral blood. CDR3 loop: CATSRGGGGEEKLFF. In nucleotides, the CDR3 is TGTGCCACCAGCAGAGGGGGGGGAGGGGAGGAAAAACTGTTTTTT.